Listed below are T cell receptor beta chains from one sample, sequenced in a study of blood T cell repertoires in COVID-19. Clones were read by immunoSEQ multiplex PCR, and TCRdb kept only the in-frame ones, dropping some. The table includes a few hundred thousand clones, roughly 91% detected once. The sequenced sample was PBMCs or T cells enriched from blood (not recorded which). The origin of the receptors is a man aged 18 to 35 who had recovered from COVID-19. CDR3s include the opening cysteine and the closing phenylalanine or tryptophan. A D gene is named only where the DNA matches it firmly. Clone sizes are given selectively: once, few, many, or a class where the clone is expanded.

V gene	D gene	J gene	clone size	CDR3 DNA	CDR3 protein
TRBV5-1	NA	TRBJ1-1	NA	TGCGCCAGCAGCTACAGGGAGAACACTGAAGCTTTCTTT	CASSYRENTEAFF
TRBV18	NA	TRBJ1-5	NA	TGTGCCACCTCGGAGGTTTATAGCAATCAGCCCCAGCATTTT	CATSEVYSNQPQHF
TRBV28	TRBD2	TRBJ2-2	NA	TGTGCCAGCAGTTCCGGACTAGCGGGAGTTTGGTACACCGGGGAGCTGTTTTTT	CASSSGLAGVWYTGELFF
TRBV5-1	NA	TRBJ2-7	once	TGCGCCAGCAGCTTGGGACTAATATCCCACGAGCAGCACTTC	CASSLGLISHEQHF
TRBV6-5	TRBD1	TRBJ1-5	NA	TGTGCCAGCGGGCGACAGGGGAGCAATCAGCCCCAGCATTTT	CASGRQGSNQPQHF
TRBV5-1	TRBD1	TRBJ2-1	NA	TGCGCCAGCAGCCCCATGACAGGGTTGGGGGCAGAGCAGTTCTTC	CASSPMTGLGAEQFF
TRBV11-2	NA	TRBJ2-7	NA	TGTGCCAGCAGCTTAGGAGACTTCTCCTACGAGCAGTACTTC	CASSLGDFSYEQYF
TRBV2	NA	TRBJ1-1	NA	TGTGCCAGCACCCAAAGGGGTTCTGAAGCTTTCTTT	CASTQRGSEAFF
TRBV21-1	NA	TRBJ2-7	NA	TGTGCCAGCAGCACGGGTTCCTACGAGCAGTACTTC	CASSTGSYEQYF
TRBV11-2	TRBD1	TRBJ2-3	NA	TGTGCCAGCAGGAGGACAGGGTCCACAGATACGCAGTATTTT	CASRRTGSTDTQYF
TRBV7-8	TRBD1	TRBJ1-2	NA	TGTGCCAGCAGCTTAGATAGGACAGGGGGCAGTGGCTACACCTTC	CASSLDRTGGSGYTF
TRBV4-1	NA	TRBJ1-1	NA	TGCGCCAGCAGCCCCAACCGGGACACTGAAGCTTTCTTT	CASSPNRDTEAFF
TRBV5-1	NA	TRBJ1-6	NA	TGCGCCAGCAGCTTGCACAGGGAGGGCGGAGATTCACCCCTCCACTTT	CASSLHREGGDSPLHF
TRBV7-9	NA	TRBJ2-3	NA	TGTGCCAGCAGCCTAGCCCTAGGCGGGCTTAGCACAGATACGCAGTATTTT	CASSLALGGLSTDTQYF
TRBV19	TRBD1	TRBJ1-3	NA	TGTGCCAGTACCGGACAGGGGTTGGGAAACACCATATATTTT	CASTGQGLGNTIYF
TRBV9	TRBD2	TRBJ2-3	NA	TGTGCCAGCAGCGTAACTACTAATAGCGGGGGGACTGATACGCAGTATTTT	CASSVTTNSGGTDTQYF
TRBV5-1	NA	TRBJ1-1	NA	TGCGCCAGCAGCTTGCCCACGGGGACTGAAGCTTTCTTT	CASSLPTGTEAFF
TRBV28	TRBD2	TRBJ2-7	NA	TGTGCCAGCAGTGGCACTAGCGGGAGGGCCAAAGAGCAGTACTTC	CASSGTSGRAKEQYF
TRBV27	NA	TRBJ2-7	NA	TGTGCCAGCAGCCGGCCGGGCTACGAGCAGTACTTC	CASSRPGYEQYF
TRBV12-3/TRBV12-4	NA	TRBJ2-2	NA	TGTGCCAGCAGCGACCCCGGAGCCGGGGAGCTGTTTTTT	CASSDPGAGELFF
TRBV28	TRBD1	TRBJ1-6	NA	TGTGCCAGCAACCGCCCCCAGGGGGCAAATTCACCCCTCCACTTT	CASNRPQGANSPLHF
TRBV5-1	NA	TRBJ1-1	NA	TGCGCCAGCAGCTTGGCTTTTACTGCGGCCAACACTGAAGCTTTCTTT	CASSLAFTAANTEAFF
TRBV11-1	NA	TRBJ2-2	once	TGTGCCAGCAGCTTAGCTAGCGGGAACACCGGGGAGCTGTTTTTT	CASSLASGNTGELFF
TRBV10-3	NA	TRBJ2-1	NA	TGTGCCATCAGCCGGGAAACTTACAATGAGCAGTTCTTC	CAISRETYNEQFF
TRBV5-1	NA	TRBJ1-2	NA	TGCGCCAGCAGCCCCTCGGGCCAGGGATGGTCTGGCTACACCTTC	CASSPSGQGWSGYTF
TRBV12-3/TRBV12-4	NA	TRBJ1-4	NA	TGTGCCAGCAGCTATACAACTAATGAAAAACTGTTTTTT	CASSYTTNEKLFF
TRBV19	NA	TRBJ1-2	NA	TGTGCCAGTAGTGCGGGGCCGGAGGTGTATGGCTACACCTTC	CASSAGPEVYGYTF
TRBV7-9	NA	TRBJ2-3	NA	TGTGCCAGCAGCTCCCTAGCTCCCACAGATACGCAGTATTTT	CASSSLAPTDTQYF
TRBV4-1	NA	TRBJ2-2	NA	TGCGCCAGCAGCCAAGATTTTCCCGGACGGGGCCATAGCGGCGGGGAGCTGTTTTTT	CASSQDFPGRGHSGGELFF
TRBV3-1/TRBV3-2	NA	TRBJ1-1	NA	TGTGCCAGCAGTCCAGACCCAGGGAAGGCTTTCTTT	CASSPDPGKAFF
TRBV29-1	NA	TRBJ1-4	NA	TGCAGCGTGCGTAATTCGGGAAGCCAAGAAAAACTGTTTTTT	CSVRNSGSQEKLFF
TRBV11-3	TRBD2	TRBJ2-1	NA	TGTGCCAGCAGCCTTAGCGGGATTGAGCAGTTCTTC	CASSLSGIEQFF
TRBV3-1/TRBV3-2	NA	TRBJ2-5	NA	TGTGCCAGCAGCCAAGATTGGGACTACCAAGAGACCCAGTACTTC	CASSQDWDYQETQYF
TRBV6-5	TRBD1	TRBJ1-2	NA	TGTGCCAGCAGTTACTCGCAGACAGGGTTGGACTATGGCTACACCTTC	CASSYSQTGLDYGYTF
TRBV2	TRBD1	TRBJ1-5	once	TGTGCCAGCAGTGAGTTGGGACAGGAGAATCAGCCCCAGCATTTT	CASSELGQENQPQHF
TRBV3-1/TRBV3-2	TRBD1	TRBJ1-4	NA	TGTGCCAGCAGCCAAGGCGGGACAGGGGGAAAACTGTTTTTT	CASSQGGTGGKLFF
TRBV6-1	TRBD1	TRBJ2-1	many	TGTGCCAGCAGTGAAGCGCAGGGGGCCTACAATGAGCAGTTCTTC	CASSEAQGAYNEQFF
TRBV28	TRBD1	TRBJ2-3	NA	TGTGCCAGCAGCCGTAAGCTTGGCGACAGGGGACGTGTTTTT	CASSRKLGDRGRVF
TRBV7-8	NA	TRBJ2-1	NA	TGTGCCAGCAGCTTAGCTCCGGGAGCCCACAATGAGCAGTTCTTC	CASSLAPGAHNEQFF
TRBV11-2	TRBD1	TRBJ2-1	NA	TGTGCCAGCACCGACTGGACAGGGGACGATGAGCAGTTCTTC	CASTDWTGDDEQFF
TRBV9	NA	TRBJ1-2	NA	TGTGCCAGCAGCGTAGATGGAGGCGAGGGCTACACCTTC	CASSVDGGEGYTF